The 23 T cell receptor beta chains listed next were all sequenced from one sample in a study of identical twins. One entry per CDR3 protein, called by TCRdb with MiXCR from the 5' RACE reads. The sample carries about 490,000 distinct CDR3 sequences, 13% to 15% recorded once. The same specimen was also included in a second study, on yellow fever vaccine responses in identical twins.

Source material: CD4+ T cells sorted from blood. These receptor sequences come from a woman younger than 30 in good health.

The J gene is TRBJ2-2, the V gene TRBV5-1; possible D gene TRBD1, 6 bases. The CDR3 has 16 amino acids. V lost 0 bases and J lost 3, with 12 bases in between. Germline V gene sequence: CDR1 SGHRS, CDR2 YFSETQ. The CDR3 loop reads CASSLGGTGHTGELFF. CDR3 in DNA: TGCGCCAGCAGCTTGGGAGGCACAGGGCACACCGGGGAGCTGTTTTTT.

The rearrangement uses TRBV7-2 and TRBJ2-1, with TRBD2 matching 8 bases. Germline CDR1 SGHTA, CDR2 FQGNSA. The V gene end was trimmed by 1 base and the J gene end by 9 bases; junction bases not matched to a gene: 8. This CDR3 spans 15 amino acids. Written as DNA, the CDR3 is TGTGCCAGCAGCTTAGATTCCAGCGGGAGTAGTGAGCAGTTCTTC. Translating it yields CASSLDSSGSSEQFF.

A few counts support this clonotype. V and J are TRBV7-9 and TRBJ1-4; 7 positions match TRBD1. V gave up 2 bases and J gave up 0 bases; unmatched junction bases: 3. The CDR3 is made up of 16 amino acids. The germline CDR1 and CDR2 sequences are SEHNR and FQNEAQ (reference sequence). The DNA for the CDR3 is TGTGCCAGCAGCTTAACCGGGACAGCAACTAATGAAAAACTGTTTTTT. Translated, it gives CASSLTGTATNEKLFF.

This clonotype was counted a few times. This rearrangement joins TRBV28 to TRBJ2-3, with unresolved D. V gave up 8 bases and J gave up 1 base, with 10 bases separating them. The CDR3 covers 13 residues. Germline-derived CDR1 and CDR2 are MDHEN and SYDVKM. CDR3 sequence: CASLLGGTDTQYF. The CDR3 DNA is TGTGCCAGCCTGTTAGGCGGCACAGATACGCAGTATTTT.

This clonotype was observed a handful of times. This chain links TRBV20-1 with TRBJ2-4, with 12 bases identical to TRBD2. Germline V lookup: CDR1 DFQATT, CDR2 SNEGSKA (reference sequence). The trim removed 3 bases at V and 8 bases at J, leaving 11 bases unmatched. This CDR3 region has 16 residues. The CDR3 protein is CSASGPSGRAGYIQYF. The CDR3 bases are TGCAGTGCTAGCGGGCCTAGCGGGAGGGCCGGATACATTCAGTACTTC.

The chain carries TRBV5-1 and TRBJ2-5, with 9 bases identical to TRBD1. Germline V gene data show CDR1 as SGHRS and CDR2 as YFSETQ. This CDR3 contains 14 residues. Trimming removed 2 bases from V and 12 bases from J; junction bases left unmatched: 11. The chain's CDR3 is CASSFTFSRQGEYF. As DNA, the CDR3 is TGCGCCAGCAGCTTTACCTTTAGTCGACAGGGGGAGTACTTC.

Only a few counts were recorded for this clonotype. The V call is TRBV12-3 or TRBV12-4, the J call TRBJ2-3, with 11 bases aligning to TRBD2. This CDR3 contains 14 residues. Trimming removed 1 base from V and 8 bases from J; junction bases left unmatched: 2. CDR3 in DNA: TGTGCCAGCAGTTTAGAACTAGCGGGGGCTACGCAGTATTTT. This sequence encodes CASSLELAGATQYF.

This clonotype was seen more than once but under ten times. The V gene is TRBV20-1, the J gene TRBJ1-1; D possibly corresponds to TRBD1 (6 bases). The CDR3 is 12 amino acids. V lost 3 bases to trimming and J lost 5 bases, with 10 bases between them. Germline V gene sequence: CDR1 DFQATT, CDR2 SNEGSKA (reference sequence). CDR3 in amino acids: CSARTGGTEAFF. Written as DNA, the CDR3 is TGCAGTGCTAGGACAGGAGGGACTGAAGCTTTCTTT.

The chain combines TRBV5-1 with TRBJ2-7, with D possibly matching TRBD2 (6 bases). The length of the CDR3 is 14 residues. Germline CDR1 SGHRS, CDR2 YFSETQ. V was trimmed by 4 bases and J by 0 bases, leaving 11 bases between them. The CDR3 nucleotides are TGCGCCAGCAGCCTAGGGACTTTCTCCTACGAGCAGTACGTC. It translates to CASSLGTFSYEQYV.

This rearrangement joins TRBV7-9 to TRBJ2-2; 9 nucleotides align to TRBD2. The CDR3 contains 17 residues. The germline gives CDR1 SEHNR, CDR2 FQNEAQ (reference sequence). The V segment lost 2 bases and the J segment 3 bases; nucleotides outside the gene matches: 7. The DNA for the CDR3 is TGTGCCAGCAGCTTAAGGCTAGCGGGATCGGACACCGGGGAGCTGTTTTTT. It specifies CASSLRLAGSDTGELFF.

The chain combines TRBV18 with TRBJ2-2; weak D call: TRBD1 (6 bases). V was shortened by 1 base and J by 5 bases, with 11 bases between the two germline ends. The CDR3 runs to 15 residues. Germline V lookup: CDR1 KGHSH, CDR2 LQKENI. The CDR3 sequence is CASSPQTGRTGELFF. CDR3 coding DNA: TGTGCCAGCTCACCACAAACAGGGCGAACCGGGGAGCTGTTTTTT.

The chain is built from TRBV6-1 and TRBJ2-4, with 7 bases matching TRBD1. V lost 4 bases, J lost 1 base, and 7 bases stayed unmatched. This CDR3 is built from 16 residues. The germline CDR1 and CDR2 sequences are MNHNS and SASEGT. The CDR3 bases are TGTGCCAGCAGTGCGGGACGCAGGGGGGCCAAAAACATTCAGTACTTC. Translated, it gives CASSAGRRGAKNIQYF.

In this sample, this clonotype turned up a few times. V gene TRBV29-1 combines with J gene TRBJ2-5, with TRBD1 identical over 7 bases. Looked up from germline, CDR1 is SQVTM and CDR2 is ANQGSEA. This CDR3 spans 12 amino acids. With V trimmed by 2 bases and J by 4 bases, 1 base remained unmatched. The CDR3 loop reads CSVERTGETQYF. Written as DNA, the CDR3 is TGCAGCGTTGAAAGGACAGGAGAGACCCAGTACTTC.

This clonotype came up a few times. The chain has TRBV5-1 and TRBJ2-7; 8 bases are a match to TRBD1. The trim removed 7 bases at V and 2 bases at J, leaving 11 bases unmatched. CDR3 size: 15 residues. Germline V gives CDR1 SGHRS, CDR2 YFSETQ. The CDR3, as DNA: TGCGCCAGCCGGCTAGGACAGGGACTGACCTACGAGCAGTACTTC. Its protein is CASRLGQGLTYEQYF.

This clonotype has more than one count but fewer than ten. The chain combines TRBV4-1 with TRBJ2-7; D gene unclear. The CDR3 runs 16 residues. Trimming shortened V by 1 base and J by 5 bases, and 18 bases separated the two germline ends. Germline V gene sequence: CDR1 MGHRA, CDR2 YSYEKL. CDR3 coding DNA: TGCGCCAGCAGCCAAGTTGTACAGACCTTATTCCACGAGCAGTACTTC. The encoded protein is CASSQVVQTLFHEQYF.

This chain joins TRBV7-2 and TRBJ2-1; perhaps D is TRBD1 or TRBD2 (5 bases each). Germline V gives CDR1 SGHTA, CDR2 FQGNSA. The CDR3 runs to 11 residues. V was cut by 3 bases and J by 13 bases, with 10 bases left in between. The CDR3 sequence is CASSFRGAQFF. CDR3 DNA: TGTGCCAGCAGCTTCCGGGGCGCCCAGTTCTTC.

This clonotype was seen ten or more times. The V and J genes are TRBV3-1 and TRBJ1-1; D gene ambiguous. CDR1 LGHDT and CDR2 YNNKEL come from the germline V gene (reference sequence). This CDR3 region has 15 residues. V lost 2 bases and J 8 bases, leaving 18 bases between the germline ends. This chain's CDR3 is CASSQNSAGRGEAFF. CDR3 sequence (DNA): TGTGCCAGCAGCCAAAATTCTGCAGGAAGAGGGGAAGCTTTCTTT.

This chain joins TRBV5-1 and TRBJ2-3, with D perhaps matching TRBD1 (6 bases). The CDR3 has 15 residues. V lost 0 bases to trimming and J lost 3 bases, with 11 bases between them. Germline V gene lookup returns CDR1 SGHRS and CDR2 YFSETQ. CDR3 coding DNA: TGCGCCAGCAGCTTGGATCGGACAGAGACAGATACGCAGTATTTT. This codes for CASSLDRTETDTQYF.

This clonotype was detected only a few times. The chain employs TRBV5-1 and TRBJ2-5, with D unclear. Trimming removed 4 bases from V and 1 base from J, with 17 bases in between. The CDR3 is 16 residues long. Germline V gene sequence: CDR1 SGHRS, CDR2 YFSETQ. In DNA form, the CDR3 reads TGCGCCAGCAGCAGAGACGGGTCAAGAATCCAAGAGACCCAGTACTTC. Amino acids: CASSRDGSRIQETQYF.

This clonotype occurred a few times. The CDR3 loop reads CASSPTGLSYEQYV. As DNA, the CDR3 is TGTGCCAGCTCACCGACAGGGCTCTCCTACGAGCAGTACGTC. This rearrangement joins TRBV18 to TRBJ2-7, with 7 positions matching TRBD1. Trimming took 3 bases from V and 0 from J; bases not matched to a gene: 2. The CDR3 is 14 amino acids. CDR1 and CDR2 from the germline V gene are KGHSH and LQKENI.

The chain combines TRBV12-5 with TRBJ1-5; D is undetermined. Germline values: CDR1 LGHNT, CDR2 FRNRAP. This CDR3 is 14 amino acids long. Trimming removed 6 bases from V and 4 bases from J, with 13 bases in between. The CDR3 protein is CASGTDPLNQPQHF. In nucleotides, the CDR3 is TGTGCTAGTGGCACCGACCCGCTTAATCAGCCCCAGCATTTT.

Regarding this clonotype: A much larger clone differs from this one at a single base, so this may be a read error. The chain carries TRBV20-1 and TRBJ2-3, with 9 bases matching TRBD2. Germline CDR1 DFQATT, CDR2 SNEGSKA (reference sequence). J lost 4 bases, V lost 3 bases, and 11 bases had no gene match. The length of the CDR3 is 16 residues. The DNA of the CDR3 is TGCAGTGCTAGGGGACTAGCAAAGAGAGGGGCAGATACGCAGTATTTT. Its translation is CSARGLAKRGADTQYF.

This clonotype has a count of ten or more. The J gene is TRBJ2-1, the V gene TRBV7-9, with D uncertain. The CDR3 covers 14 residues. CDR1 is SEHNR and CDR2 is FQNEAQ in the germline V gene (reference sequence). Between the trimmed V and J ends, which lost 5 bases and 1 base, there was a span of 9 bases. The DNA for the CDR3 is TGTGCCAGCAGCCCAGACGGATCCTACAATGAGCAGTTCTTC. Translating gives CASSPDGSYNEQFF.